This is a list of T cell receptor beta chains from one sample in a study of T cells expressing NK-cell markers. No DNA is given; TCRdb re-called the 5' RACE reads and lists each CDR3 protein once. The sample totals about 380,000 distinct CDR3 sequences; its top ten clones hold over 4%. The material sequenced was blood T cells: a sorted CD56 or NKG2C T cell subset, CD4+ or CD8+ T cells, or bulk PBMC T cells (not recorded which). These receptor sequences come from a man between 18 and 69 years old in good health. Both conserved end residues are part of each CDR3.

J: TRBJ2-3; V: TRBV5-1; CDR3: CASSLLQSGGRDTQYF
J: TRBJ2-5; V: TRBV5-1; CDR3: CASSFTRHTQETQYF
J: TRBJ1-5; V: TRBV5-5; CDR3: CASSLGLTAADSNQPQHF
J: TRBJ2-1; V: TRBV7-2; CDR3: CASSLGPGWQFF
J: TRBJ2-7; V: TRBV2; CDR3: CASSERGESSYEQYF
J: TRBJ2-7; V: TRBV12-3/TRBV12-4; CDR3: CASATSTVGAYEQYF
J: TRBJ1-2; V: TRBV7-9; CDR3: CASSLPTGGANYGYTF
J: TRBJ2-3; V: TRBV7-2; CDR3: CASSPTSGGAGPQYF
J: TRBJ1-5; V: TRBV5-1; CDR3: CASSLGQSNQPQHF
J: TRBJ2-7; V: TRBV5-5; CDR3: CASSLLGVTAYEQYF
J: TRBJ2-2; V: TRBV5-1; CDR3: CASSLRLRTANTGELFF
J: TRBJ1-4; V: TRBV11-1; CDR3: CASSATRSSNEKLFF
J: TRBJ2-3; V: TRBV3-1; CDR3: CASSPYWGGSANTQYF
J: TRBJ1-2; V: TRBV7-2; CDR3: CASSLGRFRVGYTF